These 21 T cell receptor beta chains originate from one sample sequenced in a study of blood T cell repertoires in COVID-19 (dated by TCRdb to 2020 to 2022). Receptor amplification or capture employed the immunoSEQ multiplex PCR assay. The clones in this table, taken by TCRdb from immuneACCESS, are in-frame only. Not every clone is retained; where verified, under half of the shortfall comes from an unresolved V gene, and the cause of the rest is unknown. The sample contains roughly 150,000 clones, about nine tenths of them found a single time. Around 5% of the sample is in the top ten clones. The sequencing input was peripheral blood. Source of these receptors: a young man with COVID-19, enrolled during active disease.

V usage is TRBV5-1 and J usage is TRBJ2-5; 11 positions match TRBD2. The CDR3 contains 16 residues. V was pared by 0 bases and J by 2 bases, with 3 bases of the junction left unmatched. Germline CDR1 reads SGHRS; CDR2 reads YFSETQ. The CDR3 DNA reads TGCGCCAGCAGCTTGGTTCTAGCGGGAGGACAAGAGACCCAGTACTTC. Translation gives CASSLVLAGGQETQYF.

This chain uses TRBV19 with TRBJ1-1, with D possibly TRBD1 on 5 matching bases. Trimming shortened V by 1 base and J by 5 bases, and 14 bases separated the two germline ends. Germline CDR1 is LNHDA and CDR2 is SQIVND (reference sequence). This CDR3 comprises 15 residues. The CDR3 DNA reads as TGTGCCAGTAGTATAGGGGGGGGACCGAATACTGAAGCTTTCTTT. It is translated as CASSIGGGPNTEAFF.

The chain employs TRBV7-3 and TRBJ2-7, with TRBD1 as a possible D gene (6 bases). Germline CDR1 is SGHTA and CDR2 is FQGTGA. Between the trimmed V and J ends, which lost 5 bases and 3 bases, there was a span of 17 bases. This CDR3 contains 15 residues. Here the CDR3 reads CASSIRQASFYEQYF. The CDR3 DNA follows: TGTGCCAGCAGCATCAGACAGGCATCCTTCTACGAGCAGTACTTC.

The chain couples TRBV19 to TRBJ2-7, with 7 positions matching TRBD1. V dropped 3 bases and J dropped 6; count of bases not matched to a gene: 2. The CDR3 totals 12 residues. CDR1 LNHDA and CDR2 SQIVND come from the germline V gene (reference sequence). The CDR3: CASSMTGSEQYF. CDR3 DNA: TGTGCCAGTAGTATGACAGGGTCCGAGCAGTACTTC.

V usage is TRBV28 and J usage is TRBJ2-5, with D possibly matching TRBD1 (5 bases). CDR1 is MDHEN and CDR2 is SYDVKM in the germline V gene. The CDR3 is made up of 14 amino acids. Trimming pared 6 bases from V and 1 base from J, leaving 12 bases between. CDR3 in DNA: TGTGCCAGCAGAAGGGGTTCCCTCCAAGAGACCCAGTACTTC. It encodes CASRRGSLQETQYF.

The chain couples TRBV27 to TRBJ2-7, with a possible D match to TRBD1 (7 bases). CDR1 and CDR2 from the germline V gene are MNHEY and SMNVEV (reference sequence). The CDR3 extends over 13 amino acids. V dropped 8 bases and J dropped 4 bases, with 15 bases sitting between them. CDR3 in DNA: TGTGCCAGCCGCCCGGAGGGGGCTTACGAGCAGTACTTC. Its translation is CASRPEGAYEQYF.

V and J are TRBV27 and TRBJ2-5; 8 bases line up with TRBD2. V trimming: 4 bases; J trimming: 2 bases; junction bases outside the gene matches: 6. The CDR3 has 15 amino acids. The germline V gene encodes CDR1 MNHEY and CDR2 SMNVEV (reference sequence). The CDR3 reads CASSWAGGVQETQYF. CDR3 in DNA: TGTGCCAGCAGTTGGGCGGGAGGAGTACAAGAGACCCAGTACTTC.

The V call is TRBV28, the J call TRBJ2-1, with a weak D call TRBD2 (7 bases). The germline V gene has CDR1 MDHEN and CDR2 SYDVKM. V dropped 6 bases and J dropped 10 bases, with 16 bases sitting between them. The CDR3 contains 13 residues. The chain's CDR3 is CASSGGLAEEQFF. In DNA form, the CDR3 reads TGTGCCAGCAGCGGGGGGCTAGCGGAGGAGCAGTTCTTC.

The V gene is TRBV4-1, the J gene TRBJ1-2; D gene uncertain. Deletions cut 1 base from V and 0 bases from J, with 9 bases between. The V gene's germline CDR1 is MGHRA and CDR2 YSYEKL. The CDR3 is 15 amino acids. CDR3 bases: TGCGCCAGCAGCCAAGTAGCGGACGCTAACTATGGCTACACCTTC. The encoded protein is CASSQVADANYGYTF.

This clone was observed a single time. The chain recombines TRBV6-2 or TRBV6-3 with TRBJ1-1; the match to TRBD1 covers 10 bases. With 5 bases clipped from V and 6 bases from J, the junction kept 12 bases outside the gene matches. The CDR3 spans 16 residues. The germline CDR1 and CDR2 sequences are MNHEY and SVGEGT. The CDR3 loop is CASSHDRGQGVAEAFF. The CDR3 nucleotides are TGTGCCAGCAGTCACGATCGTGGACAGGGGGTCGCTGAAGCTTTCTTT.

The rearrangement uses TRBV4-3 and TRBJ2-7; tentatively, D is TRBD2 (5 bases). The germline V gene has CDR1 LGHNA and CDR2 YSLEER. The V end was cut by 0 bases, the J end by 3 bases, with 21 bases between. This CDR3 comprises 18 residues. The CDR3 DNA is TGCGCCAGCAGCCAAGATTTACACCGGGGAGATCGCATCTACGAGCAGTACTTC. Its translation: CASSQDLHRGDRIYEQYF.

The CDR3 DNA follows: TGTGCCAGCAGCTTAATAGCGGGAGGGCCCACAGATACGCAGTATTTT. Protein product: CASSLIAGGPTDTQYF. This chain connects TRBV7-3 to TRBJ2-3, with 11 bases identical to TRBD2. The CDR3 is made up of 16 amino acids. V lost 1 base, J lost 2 bases, and 2 bases stayed unmatched. CDR1 is SGHTA, CDR2 FQGTGA, per germline.

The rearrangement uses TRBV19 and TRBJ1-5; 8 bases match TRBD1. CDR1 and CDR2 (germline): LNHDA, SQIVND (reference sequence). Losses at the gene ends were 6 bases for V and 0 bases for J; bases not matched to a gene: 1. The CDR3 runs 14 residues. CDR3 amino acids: CASSGQGSNQPQHF. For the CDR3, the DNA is TGTGCCAGTAGCGGACAGGGTAGCAATCAGCCCCAGCATTTT. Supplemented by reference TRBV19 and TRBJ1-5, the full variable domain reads DGGITQSPKYLFRKEGQNVTLSCEQNLNHDAMYWYRQDPGQGLRLIYYSQIVNDFQKGDIAEGYSVSREKKESFPLTVTSAQKNPTAFYLCASSGQGSNQPQHFGDGTRLSIL.

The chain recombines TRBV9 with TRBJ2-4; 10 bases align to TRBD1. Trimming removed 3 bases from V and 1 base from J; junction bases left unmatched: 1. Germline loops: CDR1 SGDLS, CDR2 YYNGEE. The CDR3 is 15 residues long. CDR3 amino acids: CASSGQGAAKNIQYF. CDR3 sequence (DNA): TGTGCCAGCAGCGGACAGGGGGCGGCCAAAAACATTCAGTACTTC.

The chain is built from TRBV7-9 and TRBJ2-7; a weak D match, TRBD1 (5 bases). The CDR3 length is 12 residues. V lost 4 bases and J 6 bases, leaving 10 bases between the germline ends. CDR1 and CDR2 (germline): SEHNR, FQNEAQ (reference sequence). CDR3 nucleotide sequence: TGTGCCAGCAGCTCTCCTCAGGGCGAGCAGTACTTC. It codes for CASSSPQGEQYF.

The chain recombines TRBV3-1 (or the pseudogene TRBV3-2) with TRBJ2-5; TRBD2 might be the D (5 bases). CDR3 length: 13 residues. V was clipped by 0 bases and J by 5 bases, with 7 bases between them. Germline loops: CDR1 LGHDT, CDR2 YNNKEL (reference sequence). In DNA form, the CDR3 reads TGTGCCAGCAGCCAAGACTCGGGGGAGACCCAGTACTTC. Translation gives CASSQDSGETQYF.

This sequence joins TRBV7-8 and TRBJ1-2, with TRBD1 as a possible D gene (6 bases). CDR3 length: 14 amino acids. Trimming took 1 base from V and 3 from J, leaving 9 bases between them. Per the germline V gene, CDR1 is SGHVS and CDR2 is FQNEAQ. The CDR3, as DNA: TGTGCCAGCAGCTTAGTGGGGGCTGACTATGGCTACACCTTC. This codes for CASSLVGADYGYTF.

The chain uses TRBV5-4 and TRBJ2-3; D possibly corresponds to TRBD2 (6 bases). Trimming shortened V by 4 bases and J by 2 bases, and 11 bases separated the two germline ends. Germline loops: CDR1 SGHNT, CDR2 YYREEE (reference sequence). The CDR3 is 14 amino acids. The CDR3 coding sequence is TGTGCCAGCAGCCGAACTAGCAACACAGATACGCAGTATTTT. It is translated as CASSRTSNTDTQYF.

CDR3 coding DNA: TGTGCCACCAGCAGAGATCGGGGTGCAGGGAACACTGAAGCTTTCTTT. It translates to CATSRDRGAGNTEAFF. V and J are TRBV15 and TRBJ1-1; the D is unclear. Trimming cost V 0 bases and J 1 base, with 12 bases left between them. This CDR3 is built from 16 residues. Per the germline V gene, CDR1 is LNHNV and CDR2 is YYDKDF (reference sequence).

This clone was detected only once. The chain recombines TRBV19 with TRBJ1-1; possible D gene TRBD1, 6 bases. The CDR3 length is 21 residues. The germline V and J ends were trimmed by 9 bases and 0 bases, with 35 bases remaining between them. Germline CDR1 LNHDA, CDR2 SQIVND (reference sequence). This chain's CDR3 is CARPTSYLRTDLRCLNTEAFF. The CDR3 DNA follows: TGTGCCAGACCTACTTCCTACCTACGGACAGACCTCCGATGCTTGAACACTGAAGCTTTCTTT.

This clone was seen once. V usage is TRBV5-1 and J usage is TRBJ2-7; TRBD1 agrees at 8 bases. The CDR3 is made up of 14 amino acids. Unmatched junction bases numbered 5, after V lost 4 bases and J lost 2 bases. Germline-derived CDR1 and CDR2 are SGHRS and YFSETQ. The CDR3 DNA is TGCGCCAGCAGCAGGGGACAGGAACCCTACGAGCAGTACTTC. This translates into CASSRGQEPYEQYF.